This T cell receptor beta chain was captured by sequencing in a study of blood T cell repertoires in COVID-19. The assay was immunoSEQ multiplex PCR, and TCRdb's table has in-frame clones only and misses some. This sample has over 250,000 clones; about 88% occur once, and the top ten carry 2.6%. V lost 2 bases, J lost 7 bases, and 12 bases lay in between. Germline V CDR1 and CDR2: PRHDT, FYEKMQ (reference sequence). This CDR3 contains 15 residues. This clone occurred once. The chain employs TRBV13 and TRBJ1-6; D is possibly TRBD1 (6 bases). The source is a man aged 55-75 years who had recovered from COVID-19. The sequenced material came from PBMCs or T cells enriched from blood (not recorded which). The CDR3 region is CASSLSPRGNSPLHF. In DNA form, the CDR3 reads TGTGCCAGCAGCTTATCCCCCAGGGGAAATTCACCCCTCCACTTT.